This TCR beta chain was sequenced during a study of blood T cell repertoires in COVID-19. As for the study in general: Material from acute and convalescent COVID-19 was sourced from the United States, Italy and Spain. PBMCs, B-cell-depleted T cells, or T cells were the source of the cDNA or gDNA that made up the material.

In the source study's methods: Estimation of nucleated cell counts relied on the amplification of reference gene primers. Measured with immunoSEQ multiplex PCR; TCRdb has only the in-frame clones, and not every one. The V and J calls and clone size come from that table; D and trimming were worked out from the DNA. Among around 400,000 clones listed, about 90% were seen once. V lost 4 bases and J lost 1; bases outside the gene matches: 3. Germline V gene data show CDR1 as SGHRS and CDR2 as YFSETQ. The length of the CDR3 is 15 residues. This clone was seen just once. This clonotype was sampled from a woman aged 30 to 39 with COVID-19, enrolled during active disease. The chain couples TRBV5-1 to TRBJ2-2, with TRBD1 matching over 8 bases. Sequencing used peripheral blood. The DNA of the CDR3 is TGCGCCAGCAGCCCCGGACAGGGGAACACCGGGGAGCTGTTTTTT. It codes for CASSPGQGNTGELFF.